Below are 16 T cell receptor beta chains sequenced from a single sample in a study of OX40 agonist ivuxolimab in advanced cancers. Profiled with immunoSEQ multiplex PCR; TCRdb holds only in-frame clones, not every one. Of 90,000 to 120,000 clones listed, roughly nine tenths are singletons. The material sequenced was CD4+ or CD8+ T cells sorted from blood, taken in a trial of the OX40 agonist ivuxolimab. The receptor source for this set is an adult with an advanced solid tumor such as melanoma, head and neck, liver or kidney cancer.

The chain has TRBV7-2 and TRBJ1-1; no definite D call. CDR3 length: 16 residues. Trimming left V 6 bases short and J 1 base short, with 18 bases between. Germline CDR1 is SGHTA and CDR2 is FQGNSA. The CDR3 loop reads CASSRSPGDGNTEAFF. The CDR3 region has the DNA TGTGCCAGCAGTCGTAGCCCGGGCGACGGGAACACTGAAGCTTTCTTT.

The V and J genes are TRBV5-4 and TRBJ2-2; 8 nucleotides line up with TRBD2. V trimming: 6 bases; J trimming: 3 bases; junction bases outside the gene matches: 7. The CDR3 consists of 15 residues. Germline V CDR1 and CDR2: SGHNT, YYREEE (reference sequence). The CDR3 region has the DNA TGTGCCAGCACCCAGGGACTAGAGTACACCGGGGAGCTGTTTTTT. Its translation: CASTQGLEYTGELFF.

This clone was observed a handful of times. The genes are TRBV5-1 and TRBJ2-1, with a weak D call TRBD2 (6 bases). The CDR3 is 15 residues long. Per germline, CDR1 SGHRS and CDR2 YFSETQ. V lost 5 bases to trimming and J lost 9 bases, with 21 bases between them. The CDR3 DNA sequence: TGCGCCAGCAGTAGGTGGGGTATTGACGGGGGTGAGCAGTTCTTC. Its protein is CASSRWGIDGGEQFF.

V usage is TRBV28 and J usage is TRBJ2-6; a possible D gene is TRBD2 (6 bases). This CDR3 has 18 amino acids. Germline V gene lookup returns CDR1 MDHEN and CDR2 SYDVKM. The germline V and J ends were trimmed by 6 bases and 0 bases, with 18 bases remaining between them. CDR3: CASSSWGVEDSGANVLTF. In nucleotides, the CDR3 is TGTGCCAGCAGCTCATGGGGGGTCGAGGACTCTGGGGCCAACGTCCTGACTTTC.

The chain employs TRBV4-2 and TRBJ1-4; TRBD1 agrees at 7 bases. The CDR3 spans 17 residues. V lost 1 base to trimming and J lost 4 bases; unmatched junction nucleotides: 9. The germline CDR1 and CDR2 sequences are LGHNA and YNFKEQ. Here the CDR3 DNA reads TGTGCCAGCAGCCAAGGGGACAGCCCATACTTTAATGAAAAACTGTTTTTT. This sequence encodes CASSQGDSPYFNEKLFF.

The chain is built from TRBV11-1 and TRBJ2-3, with TRBD2 matching 7 bases. The germline CDR1 and CDR2 sequences are SGHAT and FQDESV (reference sequence). The CDR3 sequence is 12 residues long. V was pared by 5 bases and J by 7 bases, with 3 bases of the junction left unmatched. CDR3: CASSPGGNTQYF. The CDR3 nucleotides are TGTGCCAGCAGCCCGGGGGGTAATACGCAGTATTTT.

The chain is built from TRBV7-9 and TRBJ1-1, with TRBD1 as a possible D gene (5 bases). Germline lookup yields CDR1 SEHNR and CDR2 FQNEAQ (reference sequence). CDR3 length equals 15 residues. Trimming removed 0 bases from V and 4 bases from J, with 12 bases in between. CDR3 sequence reads: CASSLASGRGTEAFF. As DNA, the CDR3 is TGTGCCAGCAGCTTAGCGTCGGGGCGCGGCACTGAAGCTTTCTTT. The full variable domain, with the rest looked up from reference TRBV7-9 and TRBJ1-1, is DTGVSQNPRHKITKRGQNVTFRCDPISEHNRLYWYRQTLGQGPEFLTYFQNEAQLEKSRLLSDRFSAERPKGSFSTLEIQRTEQGDSAMYLCASSLASGRGTEAFFGQGTRLTVV.

The J gene is TRBJ2-3, the V gene TRBV19; no clear D gene. Trimming took off 5 bases at V and 2 bases at J, with 8 bases between the two ends. Per the germline V gene, CDR1 is LNHDA and CDR2 is SQIVND (reference sequence). This CDR3 is built from 13 residues. CDR3 in amino acids: CASSLSFTDTQYF. For the CDR3, the DNA is TGTGCCAGTAGTCTCAGTTTCACAGATACGCAGTATTTT. Based on the CDR3 plus reference TRBV19 and TRBJ2-3, the full variable domain is DGGITQSPKYLFRKEGQNVTLSCEQNLNHDAMYWYRQDPGQGLRLIYYSQIVNDFQKGDIAEGYSVSREKKESFPLTVTSAQKNPTAFYLCASSLSFTDTQYFGPGTRLTVL.

About this clone itself: At one of its ends the junction is not consistent with the germline gene, which may arise from a read error. The V gene is TRBV18, the J gene TRBJ2-7; the D gene is possibly TRBD1 (6 bases). This CDR3 is 12 amino acids long. Germline V gene data show CDR1 as KGHSH and CDR2 as LQKENI. CDR3 bases: TGTGCCAGCTCACCAGATCTCACAGGGCCCCACTTC. Protein sequence: CASSPDLTGPHF.

This sequence joins TRBV5-4 and TRBJ2-1; 13 nucleotides align to TRBD2. V trimming: 4 bases; J trimming: 6 bases; junction bases outside the gene matches: 4. CDR3 length: 15 amino acids. Germline loops: CDR1 SGHNT, CDR2 YYREEE (reference sequence). CDR3 residues: CASSGGLAGLNEQFF. For the CDR3, the DNA is TGTGCCAGCAGCGGGGGACTAGCGGGGCTCAATGAGCAGTTCTTC.

J is TRBJ2-2 and V is TRBV18, with D possibly matching TRBD2 (5 bases). The CDR3 loop spans 16 amino acids. Germline assignment: CDR1 KGHSH and CDR2 LQKENI. V was trimmed by 0 bases and J by 0 bases, leaving 8 bases between them. The CDR3: CASSPPTGTNTGELFF. The CDR3, as DNA: TGTGCCAGCTCACCACCGACGGGGACGAACACCGGGGAGCTGTTTTTT.

Comments on this clone: Since the CDR3 does not end with the conserved phenylalanine or tryptophan, this likely comes from a read error. The chain carries TRBV19 and TRBJ2-7; 9 bases are a match to TRBD1. The V gene end was trimmed by 2 bases and the J gene end by 9 bases; junction bases not matched to a gene: 5. CDR1 and CDR2 from the germline V gene are LNHDA and SQIVND (reference sequence). There are 13 residues in the CDR3. This CDR3 reads CASSITGGGVQYL. The DNA for the CDR3 is TGTGCCAGTAGTATAACAGGGGGCGGAGTGCAGTACCTC.

The genes are TRBV5-1 and TRBJ2-3, with D perhaps TRBD2 (5 bases). Trimming stripped 3 bases from V and 1 base from J, with 12 bases between. The CDR3 covers 15 residues. The germline gives CDR1 SGHRS, CDR2 YFSETQ. The DNA for the CDR3 is TGCGCCAGCAGCTCCAGCGGAGGCGGCACAGATACGCAGTATTTT. This translates into CASSSSGGGTDTQYF.

This sequence joins TRBV7-8 and TRBJ1-1; TRBD1 aligns across 7 bases. Germline CDR1 reads SGHVS; CDR2 reads FQNEAQ. The CDR3 sequence is 14 residues long. V shed 6 bases, J shed 0 bases, and the junction held 4 bases outside the gene matches. The CDR3 loop is CASRGTDMNTEAFF. CDR3 bases: TGTGCCAGCAGAGGGACAGACATGAACACTGAAGCTTTCTTT.

The chain joins TRBV15 to TRBJ2-2; D may be TRBD1 (5 bases). CDR1 LNHNV and CDR2 YYDKDF come from the germline V gene (reference sequence). This CDR3 comprises 18 residues. The germline V and J ends were trimmed by 5 bases and 0 bases, with 19 bases remaining between them. CDR3 protein: CATSRVPVWGANTGELFF. CDR3 DNA sequence: TGTGCCACCAGCCGAGTGCCGGTTTGGGGCGCGAACACCGGGGAGCTGTTTTTT.

CDR3 residues: CASSLRLSKNTGELFF. DNA of the CDR3: TGTGCCAGCAGCTTAAGACTGTCTAAGAACACCGGGGAGCTGTTTTTT. V is TRBV7-2 and J is TRBJ2-2; D unclear. Germline lookup yields CDR1 SGHTA and CDR2 FQGNSA. The CDR3 totals 16 residues. With 2 bases removed from V and 1 base from J, the gap between germline ends came to 11 bases.